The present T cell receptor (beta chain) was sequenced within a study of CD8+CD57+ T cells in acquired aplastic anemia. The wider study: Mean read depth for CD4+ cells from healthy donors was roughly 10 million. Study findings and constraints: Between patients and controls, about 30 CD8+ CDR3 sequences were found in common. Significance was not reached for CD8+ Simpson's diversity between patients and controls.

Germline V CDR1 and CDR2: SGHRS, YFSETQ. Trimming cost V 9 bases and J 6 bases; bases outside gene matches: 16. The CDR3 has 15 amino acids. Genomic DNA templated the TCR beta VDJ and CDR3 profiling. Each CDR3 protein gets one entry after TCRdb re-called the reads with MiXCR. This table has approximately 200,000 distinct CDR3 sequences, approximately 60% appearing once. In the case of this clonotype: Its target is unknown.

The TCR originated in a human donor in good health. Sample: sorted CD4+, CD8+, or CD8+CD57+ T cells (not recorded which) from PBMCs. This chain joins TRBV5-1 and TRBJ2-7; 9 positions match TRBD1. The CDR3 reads CATTEGGQGSGEQYF. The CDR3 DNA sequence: TGCGCCACCACAGAGGGGGGACAGGGTTCGGGCGAGCAGTACTTC.